These 23 T cell receptor beta chains were all obtained from the same sample, sequenced in a study of cytomegalovirus exposure and HLA in healthy donors. Primers: 60 Vbeta forward and 13 Jbeta reverse. The protocol was immunoSEQ multiplex PCR, while the TCRdb copy is restricted to in-frame clones and leaves out a portion. Of 110,000 or so clones in the sample, 67% were seen once. Sequenced material: PBMCs. The receptors stem from a man in his late teens or twenties in good health and CMV-seropositive.

The genes are TRBV28 and TRBJ1-5; tentatively, D is TRBD1 (5 bases). Germline values: CDR1 MDHEN, CDR2 SYDVKM. V shed 3 bases and J shed 3 bases, with 12 bases lying between them. The CDR3 runs to 15 residues. CDR3 bases: TGTGCCAGCAGTTTTGATAACAGGCCCAATCAGCCCCAGCATTTT. Protein product: CASSFDNRPNQPQHF.

The J gene is TRBJ1-2, the V gene TRBV2; a weak D match, TRBD1 (6 bases). CDR3 length equals 14 residues. CDR1 and CDR2 (germline): SNHLY, FYNNEI. Trimming took off 5 bases at V and 4 bases at J, with 14 bases between the two ends. CDR3 sequence: CASSTTGWGYGYTF. The CDR3 region has the DNA TGTGCCAGCAGTACCACAGGGTGGGGCTATGGCTACACCTTC.

This rearrangement joins TRBV5-4 to TRBJ1-2; 7 bases map to TRBD1. The ends lost 4 bases at V and 1 base at J; junction bases unmatched: 7. The CDR3 totals 15 residues. Per germline, CDR1 SGHNT and CDR2 YYREEE (reference sequence). Written as DNA, the CDR3 is TGTGCCAGCAGCCCTCGGACAGGCTATAACTATGGCTACACCTTC. Translated, it gives CASSPRTGYNYGYTF. The full variable domain, its missing parts supplied by reference TRBV5-4 and TRBJ1-2, is ETGVTQSPTHLIKTRGQQVTLRCSSQSGHNTVSWYQQALGQGPQFIFQYYREEENGRGNFPPRFSGLQFPNYSSELNVNALELDDSALYLCASSPRTGYNYGYTFGSGTRLTVV.

This clone was detected once. This rearrangement joins TRBV27 to TRBJ1-2; D call uncertain. CDR3 size: 14 residues. Germline-derived CDR1 and CDR2 are MNHEY and SMNVEV (reference sequence). Trimming took 5 bases from V and 5 from J, leaving 15 bases between them. Here the CDR3 reads CASSPEARLYGYTF. CDR3 bases: TGTGCCAGCAGTCCCGAGGCCAGACTATATGGCTACACCTTC.

The J gene is TRBJ2-2, the V gene TRBV7-8; possible D gene TRBD2, 5 bases. Trimming pared 0 bases from V and 3 bases from J, leaving 14 bases between. The V gene's germline CDR1 is SGHVS and CDR2 FQNEAQ. The CDR3 is made up of 17 amino acids. In DNA, the CDR3 is TGTGCCAGCAGCTTAGCTTCGAACCGGCGGGACACCGGGGAGCTGTTTTTT. Amino acid sequence: CASSLASNRRDTGELFF.

This chain connects TRBV6-4 to TRBJ1-6; D remains ambiguous. Germline CDR1 MRHNA, CDR2 SNTAGT. The CDR3 covers 14 residues. V shed 6 bases and J shed 3 bases, with 9 bases lying between them. CDR3 amino acids: CASRPGNYNSPLHF. Here the CDR3 DNA reads TGTGCCAGCAGGCCGGGAAACTATAATTCACCCCTCCACTTT.

J is TRBJ2-7 and V is TRBV6-5; D is possibly TRBD2 (6 bases). Germline-derived CDR1 and CDR2 are MNHEY and SVGAGI. The CDR3 length is 13 residues. V gave up 4 bases and J gave up 7 bases, with 14 bases separating them. CDR3 bases: TGTGCCAGCAGTTCCCTCGGGAGAGGTGAGCAGTACTTC. Translating gives CASSSLGRGEQYF.

The V call is TRBV7-9, the J call TRBJ1-5; D unclear. The CDR3 totals 14 residues. Trimming took 5 bases from V and 4 from J, leaving 12 bases between them. Germline V CDR1 and CDR2: SEHNR, FQNEAQ (reference sequence). In nucleotides, the CDR3 is TGTGCCAGCAGCCACGAGGGCTATAATCAGCCCCAGCATTTT. Protein product: CASSHEGYNQPQHF.

This clone was recorded only once. This rearrangement joins TRBV5-6 to TRBJ2-7, with TRBD2 matching 7 bases. V lost 4 bases to trimming and J lost 3 bases; unmatched junction nucleotides: 7. The CDR3 contains 14 residues. Germline assignment: CDR1 SGHDT and CDR2 YYEEEE. The CDR3 DNA reads as TGTGCCAGCAGCCCCCGGACGGGGGGCTACGAGCAGTACGTC. It translates to CASSPRTGGYEQYV.

This clone was found a few times. J is TRBJ2-1 and V is TRBV5-1; tentative D call: TRBD1 (5 bases). Germline lookup yields CDR1 SGHRS and CDR2 YFSETQ. Trimming took off 0 bases at V and 5 bases at J, with 9 bases between the two ends. The CDR3 length is 14 residues. Written as DNA, the CDR3 is TGCGCCAGCAGCTTGGGGGGCCGACACAATGAGCAGTTCTTC. It encodes CASSLGGRHNEQFF.

In the case of this clone: The sample contains more than one DNA sequence encoding this CDR3. The chain uses TRBV11-3 and TRBJ1-1; D call uncertain. CDR1 is SGHNT, CDR2 YENEEA, per germline. The CDR3 is made up of 14 amino acids. Trimming stripped 1 base from V and 11 bases from J, with 17 bases between. CDR3 in amino acids: CASSLVGMIASAFF. The CDR3 DNA is TGTGCCAGCAGCTTAGTAGGCATGATAGCATCGGCTTTCTTT.

This sequence joins TRBV5-1 and TRBJ1-2; D possibly corresponds to TRBD1 (5 bases). The V gene's germline CDR1 is SGHRS and CDR2 YFSETQ. V was pared by 0 bases and J by 2 bases, with 14 bases between. This CDR3 spans 16 amino acids. CDR3 nucleotide sequence: TGCGCCAGCAGCTTGGTTCCCCAGGGAGGAAACTATGGCTACACCTTC. Its translation is CASSLVPQGGNYGYTF.

V and J are TRBV2 and TRBJ2-3; the match to TRBD2 covers 8 bases. The CDR3 consists of 16 residues. J gave up 5 bases and V 0 bases, and 7 bases lay outside the gene matches. Germline values: CDR1 SNHLY, CDR2 FYNNEI. The CDR3 DNA reads TGTGCCAGCAGTGAAGCGCTCGGGGGGGCTGGAGATACGCAGTATTTT. This encodes CASSEALGGAGDTQYF.

This rearrangement joins TRBV28 to TRBJ1-1; D is unresolved. Germline V gene lookup returns CDR1 MDHEN and CDR2 SYDVKM. The CDR3 runs 11 residues. V was pared by 2 bases and J by 8 bases, with 6 bases between. For the CDR3, the DNA is TGTGCCAGCAGTTTAGGGAGGGAAGCTTTCTTT. Translation gives CASSLGREAFF. The complete variable domain, with remaining parts taken from reference TRBV28 and TRBJ1-1, reads DVKVTQSSRYLVKRTGEKVFLECVQDMDHENMFWYRQDPGLGLRLIYFSYDVKMKEKGDIPEGYSVSREKKERFSLILESASTNQTSMYLCASSLGREAFFGQGTRLTVV.

The V and J genes are TRBV4-2 and TRBJ2-5, with 10 bases fitting TRBD2. Germline V gene lookup returns CDR1 LGHNA and CDR2 YNFKEQ. The CDR3 has 19 amino acids. The trim removed 2 bases at V and 7 bases at J, leaving 19 bases unmatched. Here the CDR3 reads CASSQIYQRGGSSDGTQYF. The DNA of the CDR3 is TGTGCCAGCAGCCAAATCTACCAGCGGGGGGGCTCCTCCGATGGGACCCAGTACTTC.

The chain employs TRBV5-1 and TRBJ2-5; TRBD1 aligns across 12 bases. V trimming: 3 bases; J trimming: 11 bases; junction bases outside the gene matches: 8. CDR1 is SGHRS and CDR2 is YFSETQ in the germline V gene. The length of the CDR3 is 14 residues. CDR3: CASSWGQGAQEQYF. The CDR3 coding sequence is TGCGCCAGCAGCTGGGGACAGGGGGCGCAAGAGCAGTACTTC.

This clone has more than one count but fewer than ten. The V gene is TRBV5-1, the J gene TRBJ1-6; 9 positions agree with TRBD1. With 0 bases clipped from V and 0 bases from J, the junction kept 4 bases outside the gene matches. The CDR3 has 18 residues. Germline assignment: CDR1 SGHRS and CDR2 YFSETQ. The CDR3 nucleotides are TGCGCCAGCAGCTTGGGATCGACAGGGGGCTCCTATAATTCACCCCTCCACTTT. It yields the protein CASSLGSTGGSYNSPLHF. The full variable domain, with the rest looked up from reference TRBV5-1 and TRBJ1-6, is KAGVTQTPRYLIKTRGQQVTLSCSPISGHRSVSWYQQTPGQGLQFLFEYFSETQRNKGNFPGRFSGRQFSNSRSEMNVSTLELGDSALYLCASSLGSTGGSYNSPLHFGNGTRLTVT.

DNA for the CDR3: TGTGCCAGCAGTTTTGGAGGGACAGGATTGAGCTATGGCTACACCTTC. This encodes CASSFGGTGLSYGYTF. The chain links TRBV28 to TRBJ1-2; 8 bases match TRBD1. Trimming at V came to 3 bases and at J to 4 bases, leaving 10 bases not matched to a gene. This CDR3 region has 16 residues. Germline assignment: CDR1 MDHEN and CDR2 SYDVKM.

This chain's CDR3 is CASSPGGAIYGYTF. CDR3 nucleotides: TGTGCCAGCAGCCCAGGGGGCGCAATCTATGGCTACACCTTC. The J gene is TRBJ1-2, the V gene TRBV6-5; 8 nucleotides match TRBD1. CDR1 and CDR2 from the germline V gene are MNHEY and SVGAGI. Germline trimming cut 6 bases from V and 4 bases from J; bases unmatched to any gene: 7. The CDR3 spans 14 residues.

In its sample, this clone was seen once. The V gene is TRBV11-3, the J gene TRBJ2-1; 7 bases line up with TRBD1. There are 16 residues in the CDR3. J was trimmed by 4 bases and V by 1 base; bases with no gene match: 7. Germline V gene data show CDR1 as SGHNT and CDR2 as YENEEA. CDR3 in amino acids: CASSLGQGGAYNEQFF. The CDR3 nucleotides are TGTGCCAGCAGCTTAGGACAGGGTGGCGCTTACAATGAGCAGTTCTTC.

This chain links TRBV6-1 with TRBJ1-5, with D possibly being TRBD1 (5 bases). Germline CDR1 reads MNHNS; CDR2 reads SASEGT. The length of the CDR3 is 14 residues. Trimming removed 5 bases at V and 0 bases at J, with 8 bases between. CDR3 DNA sequence: TGTGCCAGCAGTAAGGGGCCTAGCAATCAGCCCCAGCATTTT. It translates to CASSKGPSNQPQHF.

The CDR3 spells CASSQEPSGGSPLHF. The CDR3 region has the DNA TGTGCCAGCAGCCAAGAGCCGAGCGGGGGGTCACCCCTCCACTTT. The chain is built from TRBV14 and TRBJ1-6; D is perhaps TRBD1 (5 bases). Trimming removed 0 bases from V and 10 bases from J, with 13 bases in between. The CDR3 contains 15 residues. Germline loops: CDR1 SGHDN, CDR2 FVKESK.

The chain couples TRBV10-3 to TRBJ2-7, with D unclear. Germline V lookup: CDR1 ENHRY, CDR2 SYGVKD. The CDR3 runs to 14 residues. V was cut by 3 bases and J by 2 bases, with 11 bases left in between. The CDR3 loop reads CAISDTESPYEQYF. DNA for the CDR3: TGTGCCATCAGTGATACAGAAAGCCCCTACGAGCAGTACTTC.